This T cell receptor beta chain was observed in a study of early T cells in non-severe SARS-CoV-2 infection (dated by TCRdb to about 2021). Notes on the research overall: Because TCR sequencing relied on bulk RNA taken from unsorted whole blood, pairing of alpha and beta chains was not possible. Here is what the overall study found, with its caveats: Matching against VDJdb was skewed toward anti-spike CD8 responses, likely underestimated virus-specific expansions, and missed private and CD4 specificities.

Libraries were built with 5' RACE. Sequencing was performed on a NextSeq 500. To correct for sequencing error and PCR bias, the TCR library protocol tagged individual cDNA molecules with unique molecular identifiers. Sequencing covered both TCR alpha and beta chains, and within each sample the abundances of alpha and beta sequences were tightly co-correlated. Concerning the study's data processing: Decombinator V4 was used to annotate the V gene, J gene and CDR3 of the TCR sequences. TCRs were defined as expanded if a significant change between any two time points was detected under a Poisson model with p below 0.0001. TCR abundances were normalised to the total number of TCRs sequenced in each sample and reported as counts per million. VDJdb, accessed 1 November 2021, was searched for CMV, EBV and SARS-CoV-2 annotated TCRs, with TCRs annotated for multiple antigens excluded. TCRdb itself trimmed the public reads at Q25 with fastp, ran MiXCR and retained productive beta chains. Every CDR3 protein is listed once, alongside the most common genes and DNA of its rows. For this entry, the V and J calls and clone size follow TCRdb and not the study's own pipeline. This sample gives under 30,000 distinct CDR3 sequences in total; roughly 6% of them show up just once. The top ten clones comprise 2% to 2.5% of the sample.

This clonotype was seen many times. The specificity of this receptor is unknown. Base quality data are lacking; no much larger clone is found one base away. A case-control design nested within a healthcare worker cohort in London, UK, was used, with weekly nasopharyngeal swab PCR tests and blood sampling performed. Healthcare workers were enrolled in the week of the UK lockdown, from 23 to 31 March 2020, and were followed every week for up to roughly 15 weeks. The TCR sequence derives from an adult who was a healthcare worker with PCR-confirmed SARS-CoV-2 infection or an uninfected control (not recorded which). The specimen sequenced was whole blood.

The CDR3 here reads CASSSTGSSYEQYF. The base sequence is TGTGCCAGCAGCTCAACGGGAAGTTCCTACGAGCAGTACTTC. This receptor chain uses TRBV5-6 and TRBJ2-7; a weak D assignment points to TRBD2 (5 bases agree). The CDR3 covers 14 residues, taking in both the cysteine and the phenylalanine. Only CDR3 DNA is held: 42 bases, read in frame from base 1. The germline V gene specifies SGHDT as CDR1 and YYEEEE as CDR2. The V and J ends are trimmed by 3 bases and 1 base, leaving 11 bases between them.